This T cell receptor beta chain was profiled in a study of blood T cell repertoires in COVID-19. Study information: Samples representing acute and convalescent COVID-19 were sourced from the United States, Italy and Spain. In each case, the material was cDNA or gDNA derived from T cells, B-cell-depleted T cells, or PBMCs.

As originally analysed: Estimated nucleated cell counts came from reference gene primer amplification. Sequencing was performed with immunoSEQ multiplex PCR; in TCRdb, only in-frame clones are kept and a portion is missing. D and trimming were read from the DNA, whereas the V and J calls and clone size are those reported in that table. Found here are around 100,000 clones, 84% of them singletons; the top ten hold about 7.3%. The CDR3 is made up of 16 amino acids. The V end lost 4 bases, the J end lost 3 bases, and 20 bases lay between the germline ends. Germline V gives CDR1 SGHKS, CDR2 YYEKEE (reference sequence). This clone has just a few counts.

The rearrangement joins TRBV5-5 to TRBJ2-7; a possible D gene is TRBD2 (5 bases). The TCR sequence derives from a middle-aged woman with acute or convalescent COVID-19. Sequencing used peripheral blood. CDR3 in amino acids: CASSPELLGTSYEQYF. The CDR3 bases are TGTGCCAGCAGCCCGGAATTGCTTGGAACTAGCTACGAGCAGTACTTC.